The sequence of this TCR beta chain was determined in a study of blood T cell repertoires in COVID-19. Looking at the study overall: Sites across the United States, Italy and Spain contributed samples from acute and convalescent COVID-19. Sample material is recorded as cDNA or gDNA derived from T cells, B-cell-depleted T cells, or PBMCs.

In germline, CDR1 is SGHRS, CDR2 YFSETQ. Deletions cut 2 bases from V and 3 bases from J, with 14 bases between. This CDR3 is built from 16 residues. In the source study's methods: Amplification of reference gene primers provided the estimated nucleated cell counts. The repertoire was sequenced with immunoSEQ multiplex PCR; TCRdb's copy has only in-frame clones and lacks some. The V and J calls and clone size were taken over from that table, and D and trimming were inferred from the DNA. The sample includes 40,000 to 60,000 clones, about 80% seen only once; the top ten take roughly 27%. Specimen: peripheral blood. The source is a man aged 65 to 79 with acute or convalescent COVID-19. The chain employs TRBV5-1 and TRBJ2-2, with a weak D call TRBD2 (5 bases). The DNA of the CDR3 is TGCGCCAGCAGCTTCGGGCTAGCTCGGGACACCGGGGAGCTGTTTTTT. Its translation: CASSFGLARDTGELFF. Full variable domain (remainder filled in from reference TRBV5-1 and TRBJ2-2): KAGVTQTPRYLIKTRGQQVTLSCSPISGHRSVSWYQQTPGQGLQFLFEYFSETQRNKGNFPGRFSGRQFSNSRSEMNVSTLELGDSALYLCASSFGLARDTGELFFGEGSRLTVL.